This TCR beta chain is from a study of graft-versus-host responses after intestinal transplantation. Study details: Recipients had multivisceral, liver-intestinal, or isolated intestinal transplants. Induction using anti-thymocyte globulin, followed by tacrolimus and steroids for roughly 3 years, was given to all recipients.

Method: immunoSEQ multiplex PCR; TCRdb's copy keeps in-frame clones and lacks some. The table records 78,000 or so clones, 80% to 90% of them present only once. Overall study findings and caveats: Early HvG declines after transplant were associated with peak circulating GvH clone levels. The marrow of recipients harbored GvH clones, and ileum or blood showed some of them first.

Trimming shortened V by 5 bases and J by 4 bases, and 14 bases separated the two germline ends. Germline CDR1 reads SGHAT; CDR2 reads FQNNGV. CDR3 length: 14 residues. Turning to this clone: What it recognizes is unknown.

The receptor was isolated from a human donor who was the organ donor for an intestinal transplant. The sequencing used unstimulated CD8+ T cells sorted from spleen or lymph node cells, collected before transplant. V is TRBV11-2 and J is TRBJ2-5; D unresolved. This CDR3 reads CASSDFSAIETQYF. CDR3 bases: TGTGCCAGCAGCGATTTCAGTGCGATAGAGACCCAGTACTTC.